This entry lists 10 T cell receptor beta chains sequenced from one sample in a study of control samples from healthy donors and cancer patients. Profiling relied on immunoSEQ multiplex PCR, and the TCRdb table lists in-frame clones only, not all of them. Here the sample spans approximately 150,000 clones, roughly 94% being singletons. Sequencing was done on a sample of blood. These receptors originate from a woman in her late teens or twenties in good health.

This chain joins TRBV28 and TRBJ1-5; D may be TRBD1 (5 bases). Germline loops: CDR1 MDHEN, CDR2 SYDVKM. V was pared by 6 bases and J by 3 bases, with 15 bases between. The CDR3 contains 15 residues. Here the CDR3 DNA reads TGTGCCAGCAGACCGGGACCGACAGTCAATCAGCCCCAGCATTTT. This codes for CASRPGPTVNQPQHF. The full variable domain, its missing parts supplied by reference TRBV28 and TRBJ1-5, is DVKVTQSSRYLVKRTGEKVFLECVQDMDHENMFWYRQDPGLGLRLIYFSYDVKMKEKGDIPEGYSVSREKKERFSLILESASTNQTSMYLCASRPGPTVNQPQHFGDGTRLSIL.

The chain employs TRBV11-2 and TRBJ2-5; tentative D call: TRBD2 (5 bases). Germline V gives CDR1 SGHAT, CDR2 FQNNGV. V lost 5 bases to trimming and J lost 5 bases, with 18 bases between them. The CDR3 spans 15 residues. Here the CDR3 DNA reads TGTGCCAGCAGCCCCGGGGTAGCGTCATGGGAGACCCAGTACTTC. It is translated as CASSPGVASWETQYF.

This chain joins TRBV7-9 and TRBJ2-6; D ambiguous. The CDR3 loop spans 15 amino acids. Germline V gives CDR1 SEHNR, CDR2 FQNEAQ (reference sequence). V lost 1 base and J lost 0, with 4 bases in between. The CDR3 loop reads CASSLVRSGANVLTF. The CDR3 nucleotides read TGTGCCAGCAGCTTAGTTCGCTCTGGGGCCAACGTCCTGACTTTC. Full variable domain (missing parts from reference TRBV7-9 and TRBJ2-6): DTGVSQNPRHKITKRGQNVTFRCDPISEHNRLYWYRQTLGQGPEFLTYFQNEAQLEKSRLLSDRFSAERPKGSFSTLEIQRTEQGDSAMYLCASSLVRSGANVLTFGAGSRLTVL.

The chain couples TRBV6-5 to TRBJ1-3; TRBD1 matches 8 bases. The junction had 2 bases not matched to a gene; V was cut back by 4 bases and J by 0 bases. There are 15 residues in the CDR3. Germline V CDR1 and CDR2: MNHEY, SVGAGI. The CDR3 loop reads CASSFGQGSGNTIYF. The DNA for the CDR3 is TGTGCCAGCAGTTTCGGACAGGGCTCTGGAAACACCATATATTTT.

This chain connects TRBV7-8 to TRBJ1-2; TRBD1 might be the D (5 bases). Per germline, CDR1 SGHVS and CDR2 FQNEAQ. Trimming left V 1 base short and J 6 bases short, with 18 bases between. This CDR3 has 16 residues. CDR3 in amino acids: CASSLEVGRARDGYTF. In nucleotides, the CDR3 is TGTGCCAGCAGCTTAGAAGTCGGCAGGGCCAGGGATGGCTACACCTTC.

This chain links TRBV11-2 with TRBJ1-6; maybe TRBD1 (5 bases). The V end lost 4 bases, the J end lost 8 bases, and 9 bases lay between the germline ends. The V gene's germline CDR1 is SGHAT and CDR2 FQNNGV. The length of the CDR3 is 13 residues. CDR3 amino acids: CASSWGTYSPLHF. In DNA, the CDR3 is TGTGCCAGCAGCTGGGGGACGTATTCACCCCTCCACTTT.

The gene calls are TRBV7-2 and TRBJ2-7; 11 nucleotides line up with TRBD1. The CDR3 loop spans 15 amino acids. The ends lost 7 bases at V and 4 bases at J; junction bases unmatched: 9. The germline CDR1 and CDR2 sequences are SGHTA and FQGNSA. The CDR3 DNA is TGTGCCAGCACTATTTCAGGGACAGGGGGTTACGAGCAGTACTTC. Translating gives CASTISGTGGYEQYF. Based on the CDR3 plus reference TRBV7-2 and TRBJ2-7, the full variable domain is GAGVSQSPSNKVTEKGKDVELRCDPISGHTALYWYRQSLGQGLEFLIYFQGNSAPDKSGLPSDRFSAERTGGSVSTLTIQRTQQEDSAVYLCASTISGTGGYEQYFGPGTRLTVT.

The chain links TRBV5-1 to TRBJ1-2; TRBD1 is a possible D gene (5 bases). The V end lost 1 base, the J end lost 6 bases, and 10 bases lay between the germline ends. The germline gives CDR1 SGHRS, CDR2 YFSETQ. The CDR3 is 13 residues long. CDR3 DNA sequence: TGCGCCAGCAGCTTGACTCTGGGGGATGGCTACACCTTC. Translation gives CASSLTLGDGYTF.

The V gene is TRBV7-9, the J gene TRBJ1-5; possible D gene TRBD1, 6 bases. The CDR3 totals 14 residues. The germline CDR1 and CDR2 sequences are SEHNR and FQNEAQ (reference sequence). V gave up 4 bases and J gave up 6 bases, with 13 bases separating them. This chain's CDR3 is CASSSSGESQPQHF. For the CDR3, the DNA is TGTGCCAGCAGCTCCTCAGGGGAAAGTCAGCCCCAGCATTTT.

The chain has TRBV7-9 and TRBJ2-2, with 12 positions matching TRBD2. CDR1 and CDR2 from the germline V gene are SEHNR and FQNEAQ (reference sequence). The CDR3 covers 15 residues. After removal of 5 bases from V and 4 bases from J, the junction contained 2 bases not matched to a gene. The CDR3 DNA sequence: TGTGCCAGCAGCACACTAGCGGGGGGCACCGGGGAGCTGTTTTTT. This gives the protein CASSTLAGGTGELFF.